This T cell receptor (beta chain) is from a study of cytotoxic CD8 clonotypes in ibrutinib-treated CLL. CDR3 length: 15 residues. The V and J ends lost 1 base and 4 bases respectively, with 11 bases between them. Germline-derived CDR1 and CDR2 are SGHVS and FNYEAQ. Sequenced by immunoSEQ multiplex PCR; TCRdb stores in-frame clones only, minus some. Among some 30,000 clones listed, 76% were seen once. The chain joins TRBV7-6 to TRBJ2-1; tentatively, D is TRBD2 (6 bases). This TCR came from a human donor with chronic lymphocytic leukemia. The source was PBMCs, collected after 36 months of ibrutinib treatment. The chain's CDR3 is CASSLEGTAYNEQFF. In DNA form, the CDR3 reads TGTGCCAGCAGCTTAGAAGGGACTGCGTACAATGAGCAGTTCTTC.